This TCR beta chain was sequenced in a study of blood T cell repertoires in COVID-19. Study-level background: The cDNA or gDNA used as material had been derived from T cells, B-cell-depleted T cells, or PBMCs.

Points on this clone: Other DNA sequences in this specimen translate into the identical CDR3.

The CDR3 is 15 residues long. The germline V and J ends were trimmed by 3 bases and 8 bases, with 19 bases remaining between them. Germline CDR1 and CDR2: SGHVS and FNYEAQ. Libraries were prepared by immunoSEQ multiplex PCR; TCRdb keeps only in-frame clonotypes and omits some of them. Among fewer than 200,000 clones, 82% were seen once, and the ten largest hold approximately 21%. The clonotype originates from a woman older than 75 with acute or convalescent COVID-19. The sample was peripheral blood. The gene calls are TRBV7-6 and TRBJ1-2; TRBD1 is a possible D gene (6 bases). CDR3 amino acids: CASSLGAGGGYGYTF. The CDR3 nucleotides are TGTGCCAGCAGCTTGGGGGCCGGCGGCGGGTACGGCTACACCTTC.